One and the same sample provided the 10 T cell receptor beta chains below, sequenced in a study of beta chain features in type 1 diabetes. General study points: Type 1 diabetes patients had moderately but significantly shorter TCRB CDR3s in all four CD4+ subsets.

No cognate antigen is known for these TCRs. Every isolated RNA sample was fully reverse transcribed, so sequencing captured expressed TCRB transcripts. Libraries were prepared by immunoSEQ multiplex PCR; TCRdb keeps only in-frame clonotypes and omits some of them. The sample has 250,000 or so clones, about 15% seen once; the top ten hold almost 0.02%. Sequences were obtained from naive CD4+ T cells from blood. These receptors all come from a man aged 25-45 years with type 1 diabetes.

The chain employs TRBV6-4 and TRBJ2-3, with 14 positions matching TRBD2. The CDR3 runs to 16 residues. V lost 3 bases to trimming and J lost 4 bases; unmatched junction nucleotides: 3. Germline CDR1 is MRHNA and CDR2 is SNTAGT. CDR3 bases: TGTGCCAGCAGTGAAGGACTAGCGGGGGGCGCAGATACGCAGTATTTT. It translates to CASSEGLAGGADTQYF.

This clone came up a few times. The chain joins TRBV5-1 to TRBJ2-1; D remains ambiguous. Germline CDR1 reads SGHRS; CDR2 reads YFSETQ. V was cut by 4 bases and J by 15 bases, with 17 bases left in between. CDR3 size: 12 residues. The CDR3 sequence is CASSRPSGVWFF. CDR3 nucleotide sequence: TGCGCCAGCAGCCGACCCAGTGGAGTTTGGTTCTTC. The full variable domain, with the rest looked up from reference TRBV5-1 and TRBJ2-1, is KAGVTQTPRYLIKTRGQQVTLSCSPISGHRSVSWYQQTPGQGLQFLFEYFSETQRNKGNFPGRFSGRQFSNSRSEMNVSTLELGDSALYLCASSRPSGVWFFGPGTRLTVL.

The chain recombines TRBV5-4 with TRBJ1-5; 7 nucleotides line up with TRBD1. CDR1 is SGHNT and CDR2 is YYREEE in the germline V gene (reference sequence). V lost 3 bases to trimming and J lost 7 bases; unmatched junction nucleotides: 7. There are 14 residues in the CDR3. The CDR3 region is CASSSQGSEQPQHF. The CDR3 DNA sequence: TGTGCCAGCAGCTCACAGGGGTCTGAGCAGCCCCAGCATTTT.

The chain couples TRBV19 to TRBJ2-1, with D perhaps TRBD1 (5 bases). Germline V gene lookup returns CDR1 LNHDA and CDR2 SQIVND (reference sequence). The germline V and J ends were trimmed by 9 bases and 0 bases, with 12 bases remaining between them. The CDR3 totals 14 residues. The CDR3 is CASRTPSSYNEQFF. For the CDR3, the DNA is TGTGCCAGCCGGACACCTAGCTCCTACAATGAGCAGTTCTTC.

This clone was picked up a small number of times. This chain joins TRBV9 and TRBJ2-6; 9 nucleotides line up with TRBD2. J gave up 2 bases and V 0 bases, and 3 bases lay outside the gene matches. The germline V gene encodes CDR1 SGDLS and CDR2 YYNGEE. The CDR3 is 17 residues long. The CDR3 DNA sequence: TGTGCCAGCAGCGTAGGCGGGGGGGCCCCTGGGGCCAACGTCCTGACTTTC. Translation gives CASSVGGGAPGANVLTF.

This clone has a handful of counts. This chain uses TRBV5-1 with TRBJ1-2, with 8 nucleotides matching TRBD1. The junction had 6 bases not matched to a gene; V was cut back by 4 bases and J by 4 bases. The length of the CDR3 is 14 residues. Germline CDR1 reads SGHRS; CDR2 reads YFSETQ. The CDR3: CASSRTGNPYGYTF. CDR3 in DNA: TGCGCCAGCAGCCGGACAGGGAATCCCTATGGCTACACCTTC.

The chain recombines TRBV2 with TRBJ2-3, with TRBD2 identical over 7 bases. The length of the CDR3 is 14 residues. With 8 bases clipped from V and 0 bases from J, the junction kept 5 bases outside the gene matches. CDR1 is SNHLY and CDR2 is FYNNEI in the germline V gene. The CDR3, as DNA: TGTGCCAGCGCACTAGCGCCGAGCACAGATACGCAGTATTTT. Translated: CASALAPSTDTQYF.

The rearrangement joins TRBV5-4 to TRBJ2-7, with D perhaps matching TRBD1 (7 bases). This CDR3 is built from 14 residues. CDR1 SGHNT and CDR2 YYREEE come from the germline V gene (reference sequence). V gave up 5 bases and J gave up 1 base, with 13 bases separating them. CDR3: CASRAGQNSYEQYF. CDR3 in DNA: TGTGCCAGCAGGGCGGGACAGAATTCCTACGAGCAGTACTTC.

The J gene is TRBJ2-1, the V gene TRBV19, with 7 bases lining up with TRBD2. The germline gives CDR1 LNHDA, CDR2 SQIVND (reference sequence). This CDR3 contains 15 residues. V dropped 4 bases and J dropped 4; count of bases not matched to a gene: 7. Here the CDR3 reads CASSNGGSRYNEQFF. CDR3 DNA sequence: TGTGCCAGTAGTAACGGCGGGAGTAGGTACAATGAGCAGTTCTTC.

V is TRBV5-4 and J is TRBJ2-5; the match to TRBD2 covers 10 bases. Per germline, CDR1 SGHNT and CDR2 YYREEE (reference sequence). J was trimmed by 8 bases and V by 0 bases; bases with no gene match: 10. This CDR3 is built from 16 residues. The CDR3 loop is CASSLAPSGGERTQYF. The DNA for the CDR3 is TGTGCCAGCAGCTTGGCGCCTAGCGGGGGAGAGAGAACCCAGTACTTC.